These T cell receptor beta chains were read from a single sample in a study of Ad26.COV2.S vaccination and SARS-CoV-2 variants. Produced via immunoSEQ multiplex PCR; TCRdb's table is partial and in-frame only. The profile shows about 320,000 clones, roughly 90% of them singletons. Sequences were derived from peripheral blood, sampled in a trial of Ad26.COV2.S vaccine versus placebo. These TCRs come from a person between 18 and 65 years old who received the Ad26.COV2.S COVID-19 vaccine or a placebo. The CDR3 runs from the conserved cysteine through the conserved F or W. A D gene is named only where the DNA matches it firmly. Not every row has a clone size; where given, it reads once, few, many or a size class.

v_call,d_call,j_call,clone_size,cdr3_nt,cdr3_aa
TRBV18,-,TRBJ1-1,-,TGTGCCAGCTCACCAATGGACACTGAAGCTTTCTTT,CASSPMDTEAFF
TRBV10-3,-,TRBJ1-2,-,TGTGCCATCAGGAGGGCCAAGACGGGCTACACCTTC,CAIRRAKTGYTF
TRBV19,-,TRBJ1-1,-,TGTGCCAGTAGTTTCCCCCGGGGGGCGCAGGCTGAAGCTTTCTTT,CASSFPRGAQAEAFF
TRBV5-4,TRBD1,TRBJ1-1,-,TGTGCCAGCAGCTCGACAGGGTTGATGCGATATACTGAAGCTTTCTTT,CASSSTGLMRYTEAFF
TRBV12-5,TRBD1,TRBJ1-5,-,TGTGCTAGTGGTTTGGTACTTGGGGGGACAGGGGATGGGAATCAGCCCCAGCATTTT,CASGLVLGGTGDGNQPQHF
TRBV4-1,-,TRBJ1-5,-,TGCGCCAGCAGCCAAGACCTGGGGGACCGGCCCCAGCATTTT,CASSQDLGDRPQHF
TRBV3-1/TRBV3-2,-,TRBJ1-2,-,TGTGCCAGCAGCCAAGAGGGGCCCGAGGATAACTTCAACTATGGCTACACCTTC,CASSQEGPEDNFNYGYTF
TRBV12-3/TRBV12-4,-,TRBJ1-1,-,TGTGCCAGCAGTTTTTACAGGAACACTGAAGCTTTCTTT,CASSFYRNTEAFF
TRBV6-5,-,TRBJ1-2,-,TGTGCCAGCAGTTACTCGTTTTGGCAGCCCTATGGCTACACCTTC,CASSYSFWQPYGYTF
TRBV5-1,-,TRBJ2-2,-,TGCGCCAGCAGCTTGGCCGCTAGCCTAACCGGGGAGCTGTTTTTT,CASSLAASLTGELFF
TRBV6-5,TRBD2,TRBJ2-3,once,TGTGCCAGCAGTTACTCTCGGGGGGCAGATACGCAGTATTTT,CASSYSRGADTQYF
TRBV2,-,TRBJ1-1,once,TGTGCCAGCAGTGTATTACTGAACACTGAAGCTTTCTTT,CASSVLLNTEAFF
TRBV29-1,-,TRBJ2-2,-,TGCAGCGTTGTCAATCCGAACACCGGGGAGCTGTTTTTT,CSVVNPNTGELFF
TRBV5-1,-,TRBJ1-6,-,TGCGCCAGCAGCAACCGCGGCAGAGCCACTAATTCACCCCTCCACTTT,CASSNRGRATNSPLHF
TRBV7-7,-,TRBJ2-5,-,TGTGCCAGCAGCTTATTAGGTGTTTCTCAGGAGACCCAGTACTTC,CASSLLGVSQETQYF
TRBV11-2,TRBD1,TRBJ1-2,-,TGTGCCAGCAGCTTATTGCCCGACAGGGCTTCATCTCTCGGCTATGGCTACACCTTC,CASSLLPDRASSLGYGYTF
TRBV28,-,TRBJ2-3,-,TGTGGTTCTTCGGTAGCCGAAGGAGATACGCAGTATTTT,CGSSVAEGDTQYF
TRBV5-1,-,TRBJ1-6,-,TGCGCCAGCAGGAGGGGCCCAGCGGATTCACCCCTCCACTTT,CASRRGPADSPLHF
TRBV9,-,TRBJ1-2,-,TGTGCCAGCAGCGCATCCACTTCCAGGGAACCCTCCTATGGCTACACCTTC,CASSASTSREPSYGYTF
TRBV4-1,TRBD1,TRBJ2-1,-,TGCGCCAGCAGCCAGGGGACAGGGTCCCAAATTTTCTACAATGAGCAGTTCTTC,CASSQGTGSQIFYNEQFF
TRBV4-3,-,TRBJ2-2,-,TGCGCCAGCAGCTACACGAACACCGGGGAGCTGTTTTTT,CASSYTNTGELFF
TRBV25-1,-,TRBJ1-1,-,TGTGCCAGCAGTGGGGTCACACGACCGAACACTGAAGCTTTCTTT,CASSGVTRPNTEAFF
TRBV6-5,TRBD1,TRBJ1-2,few,TGTGCCAGCAGTTTCGACAGGGTGGCTTATGGCTACACCTTC,CASSFDRVAYGYTF
TRBV6-5,-,TRBJ2-7,-,TGTGCCACTAGGAGAGGCTACGAGCAGTACTTC,CATRRGYEQYF
TRBV21-1,-,TRBJ2-5,-,TGTGCCAGCAGCAAACAAGAGACCCAGTACTTC,CASSKQETQYF
TRBV18,-,TRBJ2-6,-,TGTGCCAGCTCACCCCCGGGACAAATTTTTTCTGGGGCCAACGTCCTGACTTTC,CASSPPGQIFSGANVLTF
TRBV6-1,-,TRBJ1-1,-,TGTGCCAGCAGTGAACCTACAGGGCTTAACACTGAAGCTTTCTTT,CASSEPTGLNTEAFF
TRBV30,-,TRBJ2-1,once,TGTGCCTGGAGTGCTTCGAGCGGCTACAATGAGCAGTTCTTC,CAWSASSGYNEQFF
TRBV9,-,TRBJ2-3,-,TGTGCCAGCAGCGGGTGGACGAGTTCTACAGATACGCAGTATTTT,CASSGWTSSTDTQYF
TRBV11-2,TRBD2,TRBJ2-5,-,TGTGCCAGCAGCCGGAACCAGCGGGGGGGCAGAGAGACCCAGTACTTC,CASSRNQRGGRETQYF
TRBV3-1/TRBV3-2,-,TRBJ2-5,-,TGTGCCAGCAGCCAAGATCCGGGAGAGACCCAGTACTTC,CASSQDPGETQYF
TRBV7-3,TRBD1,TRBJ2-1,-,TGTGCCAGCAGCTTCAGGGACAGCTCCTACAATGAGCAGTTCTTC,CASSFRDSSYNEQFF
TRBV27,TRBD2,TRBJ2-7,-,TGTGCCAGCTTGCCCGGTTTCGGGACTAGCGGGTCCTACGAGCAGTACTTC,CASLPGFGTSGSYEQYF
TRBV3-1/TRBV3-2,-,TRBJ2-2,once,TGTGCCAGCAGCCAGGGCTTCACCGGGGAGCTGTTTTTT,CASSQGFTGELFF
TRBV18,TRBD2,TRBJ2-1,-,TGTGCCAGCTCACAGACTAGCGGGAGCCATGAGCAGTTCTTC,CASSQTSGSHEQFF
TRBV7-9,TRBD2,TRBJ2-3,-,TGTGCCAGCAGCTTGGGGCGGGGGGGAAGAGATACGCAGTATTTT,CASSLGRGGRDTQYF
TRBV28,-,TRBJ2-1,-,TGTGCCAGCAGGGGACTTCCTACATACAATGAGCAGTTCTTC,CASRGLPTYNEQFF
TRBV11-3,TRBD2,TRBJ2-1,few,TGTGCCAGCAGCTTAGTCTTAGCGGGAGGGAGATACAATGAGCAGTTCTTC,CASSLVLAGGRYNEQFF
TRBV5-1,-,TRBJ1-3,-,TGCGCCAGCAGCAGCGTGGGCCCTGGAAACACCATATATTTT,CASSSVGPGNTIYF
TRBV19,TRBD2,TRBJ2-1,-,TGTGCCAGTACGAGTTCAGCGGGAGTAGCGAATGAGCAGTTCTTC,CASTSSAGVANEQFF
TRBV2,-,TRBJ1-2,-,TGTGCCAGCGTCACAGGTCTGGGCTACACCTTC,CASVTGLGYTF
TRBV4-3,-,TRBJ2-6,-,TGCGCCAGCAGCCAAGATTTGTTGCTAGGAGGGGCCAACGTCCTGACTTTC,CASSQDLLLGGANVLTF
TRBV27,-,TRBJ2-5,-,TGTGCCAGCAGTCCCCAAGTCGGGAGTAGCGGTACCCAGTACTTC,CASSPQVGSSGTQYF
TRBV4-1,TRBD1,TRBJ1-4,once,TGCGCCAGCAGCCACGGAGCAACAGGGGGTGCAACTAATGAAAAACTGTTTTTT,CASSHGATGGATNEKLFF
TRBV6-6,-,TRBJ2-2,-,TGTGCCACCCGACTAGGCGGGAACACCGGGGAGCTGTTTTTT,CATRLGGNTGELFF
TRBV12-3/TRBV12-4,-,TRBJ1-2,-,TGTGCCAGCAGTTTAGGGGCCGGCGGCTACACCTTC,CASSLGAGGYTF
TRBV11-2,TRBD2,TRBJ2-2,-,TGTGCCAGCAGCCCAGCGGGGACTAGCAGCGGGGAGCTGTTTTTT,CASSPAGTSSGELFF
TRBV5-4,TRBD1,TRBJ1-2,-,TGTGCCAGCAGCTCCGGGACAGCTAACTATGGCTACACCTTC,CASSSGTANYGYTF
TRBV6-5,-,TRBJ1-2,few,TGTGCCAGCAGTTACATCAGGGAATATGGCTACACCTTC,CASSYIREYGYTF
TRBV5-1,-,TRBJ1-3,-,TGCGCCAGCAGCTTCGAACATGCGGCGGTAGTCGGAAACACCATATATTTT,CASSFEHAAVVGNTIYF
TRBV19,-,TRBJ2-1,-,TGTGCCAGTACTTTAACGGCCGCGGGGAGAAACAATGAGCAGTTCTTC,CASTLTAAGRNNEQFF
TRBV6-5,-,TRBJ2-5,-,TGTGCCAGCAGTTACGGGGGTTTGCAAGAGACCCAGTACTTC,CASSYGGLQETQYF